One sample yielded the 6 T cell receptor beta chains listed below, sequenced in a study of blood T cell repertoires in COVID-19. The protocol was immunoSEQ multiplex PCR, while the TCRdb copy is restricted to in-frame clones and leaves out a portion. Among roughly 100,000 clones listed, more than 75% were seen once. What was sequenced was peripheral blood. The receptor source for this set is a human donor in a cohort sampled during active COVID-19.

This rearrangement joins TRBV18 to TRBJ1-2; D remains ambiguous. V was trimmed by 2 bases and J by 1 base, leaving 8 bases between them. Germline lookup yields CDR1 KGHSH and CDR2 LQKENI. CDR3 length equals 14 residues. CDR3 protein: CASSPSQSNYGYTF. For the CDR3, the DNA is TGTGCCAGCTCACCATCACAGAGTAACTATGGCTACACCTTC.

This clone was observed a handful of times. The chain recombines TRBV7-2 with TRBJ2-1, with no clear D. The CDR3 spans 13 residues. Trimming removed 5 bases at V and 6 bases at J, with 11 bases between. From germline, CDR1 is SGHTA and CDR2 FQGNSA. CDR3 nucleotide sequence: TGTGCCAGCAGCCCCGATCGGGTCAATGAGCAGTTCTTC. It codes for CASSPDRVNEQFF.

This clone was detected a few times. The chain combines TRBV11-3 with TRBJ1-4; weak D call: TRBD1 (5 bases). The CDR3 covers 14 residues. Deletions cut 4 bases from V and 6 bases from J, with 12 bases between. The V gene's germline CDR1 is SGHNT and CDR2 YENEEA. The CDR3 loop is CASSSTLGDEKLFF. DNA for the CDR3: TGTGCCAGCAGCTCGACCCTAGGGGATGAAAAACTGTTTTTT.

This rearrangement joins TRBV27 to TRBJ2-3; 9 nucleotides line up with TRBD2. This CDR3 is built from 18 residues. V lost 1 base, J lost 2 bases, and 10 bases stayed unmatched. Germline V gene data show CDR1 as MNHEY and CDR2 as SMNVEV (reference sequence). CDR3 sequence reads: CASSLWGRLAGDTDTQYF. CDR3 nucleotide sequence: TGTGCCAGCAGTTTATGGGGAAGGTTAGCGGGGGACACAGATACGCAGTATTTT.

The genes are TRBV7-2 and TRBJ2-5, with 8 bases fitting TRBD2. V was pared by 1 base and J by 5 bases, with 9 bases of the junction left unmatched. From germline, CDR1 is SGHTA and CDR2 FQGNSA. There are 16 residues in the CDR3. Here the CDR3 reads CASSLVPGGPRETQYF. The CDR3 region has the DNA TGTGCCAGCAGCTTAGTGCCGGGGGGGCCTCGGGAGACCCAGTACTTC.

The chain has TRBV11-2 and TRBJ2-7; a weak D match, TRBD2 (6 bases). Looked up from germline, CDR1 is SGHAT and CDR2 is FQNNGV. CDR3 length: 14 residues. The germline V and J ends were trimmed by 2 bases and 6 bases, with 14 bases remaining between them. This CDR3 is CASSLNLLRGEQYF. The CDR3 DNA sequence: TGTGCCAGCAGCTTAAATCTGCTGCGGGGCGAGCAGTACTTC.